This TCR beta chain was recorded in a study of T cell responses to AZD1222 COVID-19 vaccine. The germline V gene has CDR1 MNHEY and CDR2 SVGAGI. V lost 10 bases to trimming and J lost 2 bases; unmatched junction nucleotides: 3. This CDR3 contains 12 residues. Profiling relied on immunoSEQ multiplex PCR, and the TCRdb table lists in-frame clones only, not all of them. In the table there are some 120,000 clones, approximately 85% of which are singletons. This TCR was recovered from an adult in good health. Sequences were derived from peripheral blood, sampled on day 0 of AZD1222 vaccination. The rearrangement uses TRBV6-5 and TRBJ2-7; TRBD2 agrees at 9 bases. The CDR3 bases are TGTGCCACCTCTAGCGGGACCTACGAGCAGTACTTC. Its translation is CATSSGTYEQYF.